The 17 T cell receptor beta chains reported below all come from one sample, sequenced in a study of T cells in localized non-small cell lung cancer (TCRdb year 2020). Libraries were built with the immunoSEQ multiplex PCR assay. This is the immuneACCESS table as TCRdb keeps it, with only in-frame sequences that have V and J called. A part of the clones is gone; compared with another copy, unresolved V genes explain less than half, and the rest is unexplained. The sample table lists tens of thousands of clones, roughly 86% of them with a count of one. The leading ten clones occupy around 4.2% of the sample. Source: peripheral blood, taken before any cancer treatment. These receptors all come from a woman aged 35 to 69 with stage I lung adenocarcinoma.

This chain uses TRBV9 with TRBJ1-2; 7 bases line up with TRBD1. The CDR3 has 14 amino acids. Per germline, CDR1 SGDLS and CDR2 YYNGEE. V lost 1 base to trimming and J lost 9 bases; unmatched junction nucleotides: 9. In DNA form, the CDR3 reads TGTGCCAGCAGCGTAAAGGGACAGTCAAGAAGCTACACCTTC. Its protein product is CASSVKGQSRSYTF.

The rearrangement links TRBV7-7 to TRBJ2-1, with D unresolved. The V gene lost 0 bases and the J gene lost 5 bases, with 5 bases spanning the gap. CDR3 length equals 13 residues. Germline CDR1 SSHAT, CDR2 FNYEAQ (reference sequence). In nucleotides, the CDR3 is TGTGCCAGCAGCTTAGCGCTGGACAATGAGCAGTTCTTC. This gives the protein CASSLALDNEQFF.

In DNA form, the CDR3 reads TGTGCCAGCAGTTTCGGGGTAGGGAATCAGCCCCAGCATTTT. Its translation is CASSFGVGNQPQHF. The chain uses TRBV27 and TRBJ1-5; D is unclear. Trimming cost V 3 bases and J 4 bases, with 10 bases left between them. Germline V CDR1 and CDR2: MNHEY, SMNVEV (reference sequence). The CDR3 extends over 14 amino acids.

The chain carries TRBV9 and TRBJ2-2; D is unresolved. The CDR3 length is 12 residues. V lost 2 bases and J 7 bases, leaving 6 bases between the germline ends. Germline-derived CDR1 and CDR2 are SGDLS and YYNGEE. The CDR3 bases are TGTGCCAGCAGCGTCCAAGGCGGGGAGCTGTTTTTT. Translation: CASSVQGGELFF.

The chain combines TRBV18 with TRBJ1-1, with 9 positions matching TRBD1. The CDR3 spans 15 residues. J lost 7 bases, V lost 0 bases, and 6 bases had no gene match. Germline V CDR1 and CDR2: KGHSH, LQKENI. CDR3 DNA sequence: TGTGCCAGCTCACCACCGGGACAGGGAGTTTATGAAGCTTTCTTT. It specifies CASSPPGQGVYEAFF.

The gene calls are TRBV6-5 and TRBJ1-2; 8 bases are a match to TRBD1. The CDR3 is 14 amino acids. Germline V gives CDR1 MNHEY, CDR2 SVGAGI. With V trimmed by 7 bases and J by 5 bases, 9 bases remained unmatched. In DNA, the CDR3 is TGTGCCAGCAACTCCCCTCAGGGGGCGTATGGCTACACCTTC. This codes for CASNSPQGAYGYTF.

The CDR3 is CASSLGGSSNEAFF. The DNA for the CDR3 is TGTGCCAGCAGCTTAGGTGGATCTAGTAACGAAGCTTTCTTT. The V gene is TRBV7-9, the J gene TRBJ1-1, with unresolved D. The germline V gene encodes CDR1 SEHNR and CDR2 FQNEAQ (reference sequence). V lost 1 base and J lost 8, with 14 bases in between. This CDR3 has 14 residues.

This clone has a handful of counts. The chain recombines TRBV7-9 with TRBJ1-5, with TRBD1 as a possible D gene (5 bases). In germline, CDR1 is SEHNR, CDR2 FQNEAQ (reference sequence). Trimming removed 2 bases at V and 8 bases at J, with 10 bases between. This CDR3 has 13 residues. CDR3 protein: CASSLWGKEPQHF. CDR3 DNA: TGTGCCAGCAGCTTATGGGGGAAGGAGCCCCAGCATTTT.

This sequence joins TRBV19 and TRBJ2-7; 8 nucleotides line up with TRBD1. The CDR3 is 16 residues long. The germline gives CDR1 LNHDA, CDR2 SQIVND (reference sequence). Trimming cost V 1 base and J 5 bases; bases outside gene matches: 10. The CDR3 sequence: CASSIVAGRGQDEQYF. CDR3 bases: TGTGCCAGTAGTATAGTTGCAGGCAGGGGGCAGGACGAGCAGTACTTC.

The V gene is TRBV11-2, the J gene TRBJ1-4, with 10 bases matching TRBD1. CDR3 length equals 14 residues. Germline CDR1 reads SGHAT; CDR2 reads FQNNGV. V dropped 5 bases and J dropped 6; count of bases not matched to a gene: 3. The chain's CDR3 is CASSPGTGDEKLFF. The CDR3 DNA follows: TGTGCCAGCAGCCCCGGGACAGGGGATGAAAAACTGTTTTTT. Variable domain in full (rest from reference TRBV11-2 and TRBJ1-4): EAGVAQSPRYKIIEKRQSVAFWCNPISGHATLYWYQQILGQGPKLLIQFQNNGVVDDSQLPKDRFSAERLKGVDSTLKIQPAKLEDSAVYLCASSPGTGDEKLFFGSGTQLSVL.

The V and J genes are TRBV11-2 and TRBJ1-6; D ambiguous. V lost 0 bases and J lost 6, with 15 bases in between. There are 17 residues in the CDR3. From germline, CDR1 is SGHAT and CDR2 FQNNGV. The CDR3 DNA is TGTGCCAGCAGCTTAGATACAGTGAGGGCCTCTAATTCACCCCTCCACTTT. Encoded protein: CASSLDTVRASNSPLHF.

This chain uses TRBV28 with TRBJ1-1; no firm D call. In germline, CDR1 is MDHEN, CDR2 SYDVKM. The CDR3 has 10 residues. The V gene lost 6 bases and the J gene lost 1 base, with 0 bases spanning the gap. CDR3 nucleotide sequence: TGTGCCAGCAGGAACACTGAAGCTTTCTTT. This translates into CASRNTEAFF.

The J gene is TRBJ1-2, the V gene TRBV4-3; D is unclear. Germline V gene sequence: CDR1 LGHNA, CDR2 YSLEER. CDR3 length: 18 residues. V shed 1 base and J shed 1 base, with 19 bases lying between them. CDR3 in DNA: TGCGCCAGCAGCCAAGGTTCAAAAGAGACACCCGTTAACTATGGCTACACCTTC. Amino acids: CASSQGSKETPVNYGYTF.

In DNA form, the CDR3 reads TGTGCCAGCAGTTACTCCTCCCGGTCGGGGGCCAACGTCCTGACTTTC. This encodes CASSYSSRSGANVLTF. The rearrangement links TRBV6-5 to TRBJ2-6, with D unresolved. Deletions cut 0 bases from V and 4 bases from J, with 10 bases between. The CDR3 is 16 residues long. Germline V CDR1 and CDR2: MNHEY, SVGAGI.

CDR3 coding DNA: TGTGCCAGCAGTGCGACCAGGGGAAACAATCAGCCCCAGCATTTT. This encodes CASSATRGNNQPQHF. The chain links TRBV6-1 to TRBJ1-5; D is possibly TRBD1 (6 bases). The CDR3 extends over 15 amino acids. V dropped 4 bases and J dropped 3 bases, with 13 bases sitting between them. From germline, CDR1 is MNHNS and CDR2 SASEGT.

The V gene is TRBV19, the J gene TRBJ1-1; D is ambiguous. The germline V gene encodes CDR1 LNHDA and CDR2 SQIVND (reference sequence). The CDR3 totals 13 residues. V lost 3 bases to trimming and J lost 7 bases, with 12 bases between them. The CDR3 sequence is CASSMRSRNEAFF. The CDR3 coding sequence is TGTGCCAGTAGTATGAGGAGTCGGAATGAAGCTTTCTTT.

This clone was recorded only once. The V call is TRBV7-2, the J call TRBJ2-7; possible D gene TRBD1, 6 bases. With 5 bases removed from V and 2 bases from J, the gap between germline ends came to 10 bases. The CDR3 runs to 13 residues. CDR1 and CDR2 (germline): SGHTA, FQGNSA. CDR3 in amino acids: CASSPDRTYEQYF. The CDR3 nucleotides are TGTGCCAGCAGCCCGGACAGAACCTACGAGCAGTACTTC.